The 23 T cell receptor beta chains below all came from one sample that was sequenced in a study of T cells in women clearing cervical HPV infection. TCRdb keeps only in-frame clones here, not all; method: immunoSEQ multiplex PCR. The sample totals 20,000 to 30,000 clones. The specimen was blood buffy coat. The receptors originated from a woman aged 18 to 75 with a cervical HPV16 infection that either progressed to CIN3+ or cleared (not recorded which).

Concerning this clone itself: Coverage ceases 3 residues before the CDR3 finishes, and the germline J gene fills in the end. This chain links TRBV10-3 with TRBJ2-2; TRBD2 agrees at 9 bases. This CDR3 region has 16 residues. CDR1 is ENHRY, CDR2 SYGVKD, per germline. Trimming at V came to 5 bases and at J to 4 bases, leaving 8 bases not matched to a gene. Partial CDR3 DNA: TGTGCCATCAGTCAGGGGGGCGGGAGGGTCACCGGGGAG. The encoded protein is CAISQGGGRVTGE. Given in full, the CDR3 is CAISQGGGRVTGELFF.

As to this clone: The read ends 3 residues shy of where the CDR3 ends; the end is completed using the germline J gene. The gene calls are TRBV5-1 and TRBJ2-5, with TRBD2 matching 11 bases. The V gene end was trimmed by 7 bases and the J gene end by 5 bases; junction bases not matched to a gene: 10. CDR3 length: 15 residues. The V gene's germline CDR1 is SGHRS and CDR2 YFSETQ. CDR3: CASGSTSGNRETQYF. The DNA read from the CDR3 is TGCGCCAGCGGCTCGACTAGCGGGAATCGGGAGACC.

Worth noting for this clone: Sequencing ends 3 residues short of the CDR3 end; the germline J gene provides the rest. The chain has TRBV18 and TRBJ1-2; TRBD1 matches at 12 bases. This CDR3 comprises 19 residues. CDR1 is KGHSH, CDR2 LQKENI, per germline. CDR3 amino acids: CASSPMGFGRGQGAHDYTF. The covered CDR3 bases are TGTGCCAGCTCACCAATGGGCTTTGGTAGGGGACAGGGGGCGCACGAC.

Notes on this clone: The read ends 3 residues before the CDR3 terminus; that terminus is restored from the germline J gene. This chain joins TRBV7-3 and TRBJ2-5, with D possibly TRBD2 on 6 matching bases. V was cut by 3 bases and J by 5 bases, with 10 bases left in between. Germline-derived CDR1 and CDR2 are SGHTA and FQGTGA. The CDR3 contains 13 residues. CDR3 DNA (partial): TGTGCCAGCAGCTTTCGTGGGGGGGAGACC. This gives the protein CASSFRGGET. The entire CDR3 sequence reads CASSFRGGETQYF.

On this clone itself: The read halts 3 residues ahead of the CDR3 end, with the missing end drawn from the germline J gene. The chain carries TRBV12-3 or TRBV12-4 and TRBJ2-3; tentative D call: TRBD2 (5 bases). V lost 7 bases and J 0 bases, leaving 14 bases between the germline ends. The length of the CDR3 is 15 residues. CDR3 residues: CASTLAGTSTDTQYF. Incomplete CDR3 DNA: TGTGCCAGCACCTTGGCGGGCACTAGCACAGATACG.

Worth noting for this clone: The read ends 3 residues before the CDR3 terminus; that terminus is restored from the germline J gene. The chain has TRBV18 and TRBJ1-2; the D gene is possibly TRBD1 (5 bases). The CDR3 extends over 14 amino acids. CDR1 is KGHSH and CDR2 is LQKENI in the germline V gene. CDR3 residues: CASSLATGPDTYTF. The CDR3 bases that were read are TGTGCCAGCTCACTGGCCACAGGCCCAGATACC. The full variable domain, in which reference TRBV18 and TRBJ1-2 provide the parts outside the CDR3, is NAGVMQNPRHLVRRRGQEARLRCSPMKGHSHVYWYRQLPEEGLKFMVYLQKENIIDESGMPKERFSAEFPKEGPSILRIQQVVRGDSAAYFCASSLATGPDTYTFGSGTRLTVV.

Worth noting for this clone: The DNA ends 3 residues before the CDR3 does, and the rest of the CDR3 is filled in from the germline J gene. The chain couples TRBV29-1 to TRBJ1-2, with a tentative D call TRBD1 (6 bases). CDR3 length: 12 residues. Germline CDR1 reads SQVTM; CDR2 reads ANQGSEA. This chain's CDR3 is CSVGDTRRGYTF. Partial CDR3 DNA: TGCAGCGTTGGGGACACTAGGAGAGGC.

Remarks on this clone: The sequence runs out 3 residues before the end of the CDR3; the remainder is reconstructed from the germline J gene. J is TRBJ2-1 and V is TRBV10-1; a possible D gene is TRBD2 (5 bases). Germline V gene data show CDR1 as WNHNN and CDR2 as SYGVQD (reference sequence). V lost 2 bases and J lost 3, with 11 bases in between. This CDR3 has 15 residues. The CDR3 loop is CASSEAASSYNEQFF. The DNA read from the CDR3 is TGCGCCAGCAGTGAGGCGGCTAGCAGCTACAATGAG.

Note on this clone: The read stops 3 residues short of the end of the CDR3; the missing end is completed from the germline J gene. The chain recombines TRBV7-2 with TRBJ2-1; TRBD1 aligns across 7 bases. Unmatched junction bases numbered 10, after V lost 6 bases and J lost 5 bases. This CDR3 contains 15 residues. Germline loops: CDR1 SGHTA, CDR2 FQGNSA. CDR3: CASRFPGTANNEQFF. The sequenced part of the CDR3 DNA is TGTGCCAGCAGATTTCCCGGGACAGCTAACAATGAG. The whole variable domain, filled in from reference TRBV7-2 and TRBJ2-1, reads GAGVSQSPSNKVTEKGKDVELRCDPISGHTALYWYRQSLGQGLEFLIYFQGNSAPDKSGLPSDRFSAERTGGSVSTLTIQRTQQEDSAVYLCASRFPGTANNEQFFGPGTRLTVL.

About this clone itself: The CDR3 end falls 3 residues outside the read, so it is completed with the germline J gene. The V gene is TRBV5-8, the J gene TRBJ1-5, with 9 bases matching TRBD1. CDR1 and CDR2 (germline): SGHTS, YDEGEE. The CDR3 runs 15 residues. Losses at the gene ends were 0 bases for V and 7 bases for J; bases not matched to a gene: 5. Partial CDR3 DNA: TGTGCCAGCAGCTTGGGGGGACAGGGATTCCAGCCC. It yields the protein CASSLGGQGFQP. The full CDR3 sequence reads CASSLGGQGFQPQHF.

About this clone: Read sequence stops 3 residues before the CDR3 end, and the germline J gene provides the missing end. J is TRBJ2-3 and V is TRBV19, with D possibly being TRBD1 (5 bases). The germline V gene has CDR1 LNHDA and CDR2 SQIVND (reference sequence). The CDR3 length is 14 residues. The CDR3 spells CASSTTGNNQPQYF. The CDR3 bases that were read are TGTGCCAGTAGTACCACAGGAAACAATCAGCCG.

With respect to this clone: The read falls 3 residues short of the CDR3 end, and the missing part is taken from the germline J gene. V and J are TRBV20-1 and TRBJ1-5, with D perhaps TRBD1 (5 bases). The CDR3 runs to 13 residues. Germline V gene sequence: CDR1 DFQATT, CDR2 SNEGSKA (reference sequence). V was trimmed by 2 bases and J by 4 bases, leaving 9 bases between them. CDR3 bases read: TGCAGTGCTAGAACAGGAGTAAATCAGCCC. Translating it yields CSARTGVNQP. The whole CDR3 reads CSARTGVNQPQHF.

Note on this clone: One end of the junction varies from germline; a read error may be responsible. The CDR3 end lies 3 residues beyond the end of the read and is filled in from the germline J gene. The chain carries TRBV2 and TRBJ2-1; D may be TRBD2 (5 bases). This CDR3 comprises 14 residues. Per germline, CDR1 SNHLY and CDR2 FYNNEI. The CDR3 loop reads CASKVWTSSNEQFF. CDR3 DNA, as far as it was read: TGTGCCAGCAAGGTCTGGACTTCCTCCAATGAG.

This clone shows up as medium-sized by frequency. Read coverage stops 3 residues before the CDR3 terminus; the germline J gene supplies the remainder. The chain employs TRBV19 and TRBJ2-2, with a weak D call TRBD1 (5 bases). The CDR3 has 15 residues. CDR1 is LNHDA and CDR2 is SQIVND in the germline V gene (reference sequence). The V end lost 7 bases, the J end lost 4 bases, and 16 bases lay between the germline ends. Partial CDR3 DNA: TGTGCCAGTATCCGGACACCCGTGATCACCGGGGAG. Translated: CASIRTPVITGE. The entire CDR3 is CASIRTPVITGELFF. Complete variable domain (other parts from reference TRBV19 and TRBJ2-2): DGGITQSPKYLFRKEGQNVTLSCEQNLNHDAMYWYRQDPGQGLRLIYYSQIVNDFQKGDIAEGYSVSREKKESFPLTVTSAQKNPTAFYLCASIRTPVITGELFFGEGSRLTVL.

Details on this clone: With the read ending 3 residues before the CDR3 end, the germline J gene is used to fill in that end. This chain uses TRBV6-1 with TRBJ2-1, with D possibly matching TRBD1 (6 bases). V shed 3 bases and J shed 9 bases, with 15 bases lying between them. CDR3 size: 14 residues. Germline CDR1 is MNHNS and CDR2 is SASEGT. The CDR3 is CASSEPWGPGEQFF. The CDR3 DNA, read in part, is TGTGCCAGCAGTGAGCCATGGGGGCCTGGTGAG.

In the case of this clone: Read data end 3 residues before the CDR3 end; the end is taken from the germline J gene. The chain couples TRBV7-3 to TRBJ1-1; unclear D gene. This CDR3 has 13 residues. Per the germline V gene, CDR1 is SGHTA and CDR2 is FQGTGA. Trimming took 2 bases from V and 2 from J, leaving 6 bases between them. The CDR3 protein is CASSLRGNTEAFF. Partial CDR3 DNA: TGTGCCAGCAGCTTACGGGGAAACACTGAA.

On this clone itself: Read coverage stops 3 residues before the CDR3 terminus; the germline J gene supplies the remainder. The chain links TRBV6-1 to TRBJ1-1; TRBD1 is a possible D gene (5 bases). There are 16 residues in the CDR3. The V end was cut by 6 bases, the J end by 4 bases, with 21 bases between. Germline CDR1 and CDR2: MNHNS and SASEGT. CDR3 bases read: TGTGCCAGCAGGGAAACCATAACAGGTCTGGGCACTGAA. Translating gives CASRETITGLGTE. The full CDR3 reads CASRETITGLGTEAFF.

CDR3 sequence: CAWSPTGGFGQPQHF. The sequenced CDR3 bases are TGTGCCTGGAGTCCGACAGGGGGGTTCGGTCAGCCC. The rearrangement links TRBV30 to TRBJ1-5, with 9 bases aligning to TRBD1. The CDR3 goes on 3 residues after the read ends, and that part is filled in from the germline J gene. V was pared by 2 bases and J by 6 bases, with 8 bases of the junction left unmatched. Germline V gene data show CDR1 as GTSNPN and CDR2 as SVGIG (reference sequence). This CDR3 is 15 amino acids long.

In regard to this clone: The CDR3 end is not reached by the read, which stops 3 residues before it; the germline J gene fills it in. This chain connects TRBV2 to TRBJ1-2; TRBD1 matches 9 bases. The germline CDR1 and CDR2 sequences are SNHLY and FYNNEI. CDR3 size: 14 residues. The V segment lost 9 bases and the J segment 2 bases; nucleotides outside the gene matches: 7. The sequenced CDR3 bases are TGTGCCAGTGCCAGGGACAGGGTAAACTATGGC. This encodes CASARDRVNYG. The entire CDR3 sequence reads CASARDRVNYGYTF.

On this clone: The read terminates 3 residues before the CDR3 end, so the remaining end is supplied by the germline J gene. The chain joins TRBV30 to TRBJ1-4; no firm D call. With 2 bases removed from V and 8 bases from J, the gap between germline ends came to 15 bases. Germline values: CDR1 GTSNPN, CDR2 SVGIG (reference sequence). The CDR3 totals 14 residues. The sequenced CDR3 bases are TGTGCCTGGAGTTCTGGACTGTCTGGCGAAAAA. It translates to CAWSSGLSGEK. The full-length CDR3 reads as CAWSSGLSGEKLFF.

Concerning this clone: The read terminates 3 residues before the CDR3 end, so the remaining end is supplied by the germline J gene. The rearrangement joins TRBV20-1 to TRBJ1-3; 9 bases are shared with TRBD1. Per the germline V gene, CDR1 is DFQATT and CDR2 is SNEGSKA (reference sequence). The CDR3 is 14 residues long. The trim removed 4 bases at V and 7 bases at J, leaving 8 bases unmatched. CDR3 DNA (partial): TGCAGTGCTACACCGGGACAGGGAAGGAACACC. The encoded protein is CSATPGQGRNT. The whole CDR3 protein reads CSATPGQGRNTIYF.

With regard to this clone: The read ends 3 residues early relative to the CDR3; the germline J gene fills the gap. The chain carries TRBV5-1 and TRBJ2-3; 15 nucleotides agree with TRBD2. Germline assignment: CDR1 SGHRS and CDR2 YFSETQ. V lost 4 bases and J lost 1; bases outside the gene matches: 7. This CDR3 is built from 18 residues. The covered CDR3 bases are TGCGCCAGCAGCATAACGGGACTAGCGGGAGGACGCACAGATACG. Amino acid sequence: CASSITGLAGGRTDT. The complete CDR3 reads CASSITGLAGGRTDTQYF.

On this clone itself: The sequence runs out 3 residues before the end of the CDR3; the remainder is reconstructed from the germline J gene. The chain has TRBV2 and TRBJ2-3, with TRBD2 matching 7 bases. Trimming cost V 3 bases and J 8 bases; bases outside gene matches: 2. CDR1 is SNHLY and CDR2 is FYNNEI in the germline V gene. This CDR3 comprises 12 residues. CDR3 sequence reads: CASSDREGTQYF. CDR3 DNA (partial): TGTGCCAGCAGTGACAGGGAGGGTACG.